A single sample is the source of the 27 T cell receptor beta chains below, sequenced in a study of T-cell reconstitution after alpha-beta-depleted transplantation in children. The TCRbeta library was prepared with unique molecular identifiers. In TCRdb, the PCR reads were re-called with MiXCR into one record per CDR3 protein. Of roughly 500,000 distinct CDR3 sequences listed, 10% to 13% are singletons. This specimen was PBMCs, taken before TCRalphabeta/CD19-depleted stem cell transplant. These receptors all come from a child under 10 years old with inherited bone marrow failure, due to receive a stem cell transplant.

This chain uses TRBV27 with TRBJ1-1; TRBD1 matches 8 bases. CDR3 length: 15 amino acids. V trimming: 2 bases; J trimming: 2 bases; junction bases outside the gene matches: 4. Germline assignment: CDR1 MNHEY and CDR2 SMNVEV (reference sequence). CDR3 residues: CASSLEAGGNTEAFF. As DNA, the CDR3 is TGTGCCAGCAGTTTAGAGGCAGGGGGCAACACTGAAGCTTTCTTT.

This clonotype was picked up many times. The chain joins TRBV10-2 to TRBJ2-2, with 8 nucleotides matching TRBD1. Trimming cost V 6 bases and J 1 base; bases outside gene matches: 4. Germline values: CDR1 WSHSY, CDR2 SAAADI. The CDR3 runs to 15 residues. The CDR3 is CASRPGTGNTGELFF. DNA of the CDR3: TGCGCCAGCAGACCCGGGACAGGGAACACCGGGGAGCTGTTTTTT.

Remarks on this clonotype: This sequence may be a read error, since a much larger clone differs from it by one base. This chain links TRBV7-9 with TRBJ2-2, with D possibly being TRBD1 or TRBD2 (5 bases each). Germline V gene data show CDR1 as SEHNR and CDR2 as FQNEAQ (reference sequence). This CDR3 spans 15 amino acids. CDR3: CASSLARAHTGEPFF. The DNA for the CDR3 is TGTGCCAGCAGCTTAGCCAGGGCGCACACCGGGGAGCCGTTTTTT.

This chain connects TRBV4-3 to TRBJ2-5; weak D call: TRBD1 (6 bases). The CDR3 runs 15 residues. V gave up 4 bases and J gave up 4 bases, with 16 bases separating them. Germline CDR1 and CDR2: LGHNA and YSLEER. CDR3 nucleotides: TGCGCCAGCAGCCGTTATTCCTGGGGGCCAGAGACCCAGTACTTC. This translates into CASSRYSWGPETQYF.

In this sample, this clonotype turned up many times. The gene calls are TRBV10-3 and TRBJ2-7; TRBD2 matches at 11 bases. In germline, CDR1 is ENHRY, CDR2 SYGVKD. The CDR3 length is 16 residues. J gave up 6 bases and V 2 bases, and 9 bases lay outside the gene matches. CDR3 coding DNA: TGTGCCATCAGTGAGGAGATAGCGGGAGGGCTGGGCGAGCAGTACTTC. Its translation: CAISEEIAGGLGEQYF.

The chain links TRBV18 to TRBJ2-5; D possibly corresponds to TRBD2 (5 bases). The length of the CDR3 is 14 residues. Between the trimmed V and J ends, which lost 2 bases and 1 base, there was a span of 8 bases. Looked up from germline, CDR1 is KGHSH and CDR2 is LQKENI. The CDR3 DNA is TGTGCCAGCTCACCAGCTGGACTCCAAGAGACCCAGTACTTC. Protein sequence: CASSPAGLQETQYF. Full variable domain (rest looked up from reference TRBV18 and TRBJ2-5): NAGVMQNPRHLVRRRGQEARLRCSPMKGHSHVYWYRQLPEEGLKFMVYLQKENIIDESGMPKERFSAEFPKEGPSILRIQQVVRGDSAAYFCASSPAGLQETQYFGPGTRLLVL.

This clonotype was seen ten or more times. The CDR3 is CASSPNPRTLAKNIQYF. CDR3 bases: TGTGCCAGCAGCCCCAATCCGAGGACCCTAGCCAAAAACATTCAGTACTTC. This chain links TRBV3-1 with TRBJ2-4; D gene unclear. V was trimmed by 4 bases and J by 0 bases, leaving 16 bases between them. The CDR3 is 17 residues long. Germline values: CDR1 LGHDT, CDR2 YNNKEL (reference sequence).

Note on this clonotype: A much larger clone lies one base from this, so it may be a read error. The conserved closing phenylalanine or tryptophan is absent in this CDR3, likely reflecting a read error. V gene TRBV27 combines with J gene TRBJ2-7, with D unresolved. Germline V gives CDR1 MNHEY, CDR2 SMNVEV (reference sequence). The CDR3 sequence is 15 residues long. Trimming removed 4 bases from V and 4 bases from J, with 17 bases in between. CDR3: CASSSLLGVEYEQYL. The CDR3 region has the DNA TGTGCCAGCAGTTCCCTCCTTGGGGTGGAGTACGAGCAGTACTTG.

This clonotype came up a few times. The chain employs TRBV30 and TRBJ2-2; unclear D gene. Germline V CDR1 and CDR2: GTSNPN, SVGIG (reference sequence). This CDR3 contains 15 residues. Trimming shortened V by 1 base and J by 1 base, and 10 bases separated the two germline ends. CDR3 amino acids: CAWSGVAVNTGELFF. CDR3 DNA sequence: TGTGCCTGGAGTGGGGTCGCCGTGAACACCGGGGAGCTGTTTTTT.

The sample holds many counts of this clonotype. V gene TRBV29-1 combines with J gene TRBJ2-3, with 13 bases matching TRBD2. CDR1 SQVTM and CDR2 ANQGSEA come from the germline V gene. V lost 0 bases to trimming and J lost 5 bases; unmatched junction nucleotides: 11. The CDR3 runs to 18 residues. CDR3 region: CSVEDRLAGGLSGDTQYF. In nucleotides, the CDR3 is TGCAGCGTTGAAGACCGACTAGCGGGAGGCCTATCGGGAGATACGCAGTATTTT.

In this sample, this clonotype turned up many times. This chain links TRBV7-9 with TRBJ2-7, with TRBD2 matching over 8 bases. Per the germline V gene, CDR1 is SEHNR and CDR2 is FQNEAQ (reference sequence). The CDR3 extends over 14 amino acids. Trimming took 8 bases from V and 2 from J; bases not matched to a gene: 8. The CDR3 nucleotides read TGTGCCAGCCGCCAAGTTAGCGGGACCTACGAGCAGTACTTC. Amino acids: CASRQVSGTYEQYF.

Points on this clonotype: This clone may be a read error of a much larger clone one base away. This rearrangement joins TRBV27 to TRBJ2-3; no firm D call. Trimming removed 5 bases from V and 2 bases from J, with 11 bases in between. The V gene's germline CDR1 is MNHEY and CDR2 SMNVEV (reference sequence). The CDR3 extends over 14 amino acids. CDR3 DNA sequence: TGTGCCAGCAGTCGGTGTGACTTCACAGATACGCAGTATTTT. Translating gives CASSRCDFTDTQYF.

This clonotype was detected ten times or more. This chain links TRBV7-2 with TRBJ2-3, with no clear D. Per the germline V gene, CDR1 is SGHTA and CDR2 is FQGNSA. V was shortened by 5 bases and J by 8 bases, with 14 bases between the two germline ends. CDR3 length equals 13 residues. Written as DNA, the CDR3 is TGTGCCAGCAGCCCCGGTTCTGGGCGTACGCAGTATTTT. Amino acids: CASSPGSGRTQYF.

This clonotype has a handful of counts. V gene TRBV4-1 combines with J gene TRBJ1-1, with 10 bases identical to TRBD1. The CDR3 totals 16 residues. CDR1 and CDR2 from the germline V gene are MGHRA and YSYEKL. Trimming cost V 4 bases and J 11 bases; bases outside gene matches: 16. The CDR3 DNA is TGCGCCAGCAGCCTCCCCTCCCGACAGGGGGCAAGCGGGGCTTTCTTT. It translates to CASSLPSRQGASGAFF.

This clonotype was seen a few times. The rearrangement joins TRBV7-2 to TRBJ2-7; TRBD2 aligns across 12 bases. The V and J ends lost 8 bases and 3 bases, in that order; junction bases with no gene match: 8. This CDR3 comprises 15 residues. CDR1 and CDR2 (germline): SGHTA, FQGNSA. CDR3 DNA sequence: TGTGCCAGCTGCACACTAGCGGGAGGTGGCTACGAGCAGTACTTC. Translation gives CASCTLAGGGYEQYF. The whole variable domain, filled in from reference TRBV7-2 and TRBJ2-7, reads GAGVSQSPSNKVTEKGKDVELRCDPISGHTALYWYRQSLGQGLEFLIYFQGNSAPDKSGLPSDRFSAERTGGSVSTLTIQRTQQEDSAVYLCASCTLAGGGYEQYFGPGTRLTVT.

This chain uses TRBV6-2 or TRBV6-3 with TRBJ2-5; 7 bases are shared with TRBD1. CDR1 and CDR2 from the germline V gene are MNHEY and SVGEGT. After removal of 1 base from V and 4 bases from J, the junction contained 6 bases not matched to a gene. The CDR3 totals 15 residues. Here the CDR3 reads CASSYFGQALETQYF. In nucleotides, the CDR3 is TGTGCCAGCAGTTACTTCGGACAGGCCCTAGAGACCCAGTACTTC.

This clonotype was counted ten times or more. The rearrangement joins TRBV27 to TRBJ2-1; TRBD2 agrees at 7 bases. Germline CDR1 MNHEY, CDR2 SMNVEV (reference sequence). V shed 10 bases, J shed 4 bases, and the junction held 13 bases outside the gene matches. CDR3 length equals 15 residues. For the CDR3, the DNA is TGTGCCATCAGAATGGCTAGCGGCCTGTACAATGAGCAGTTCTTC. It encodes CAIRMASGLYNEQFF.

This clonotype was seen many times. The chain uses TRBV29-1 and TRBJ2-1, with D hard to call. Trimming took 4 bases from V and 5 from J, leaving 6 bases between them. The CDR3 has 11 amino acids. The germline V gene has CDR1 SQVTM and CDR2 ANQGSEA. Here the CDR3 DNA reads TGCAGCGTTGTAGGTAACAATGAGCAGTTCTTC. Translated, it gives CSVVGNNEQFF.

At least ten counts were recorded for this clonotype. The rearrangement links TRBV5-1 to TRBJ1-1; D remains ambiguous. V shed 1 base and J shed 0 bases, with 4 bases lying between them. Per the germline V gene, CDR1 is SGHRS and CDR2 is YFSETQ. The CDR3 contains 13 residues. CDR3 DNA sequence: TGCGCCAGCAGCTTGATCCTGAACACTGAAGCTTTCTTT. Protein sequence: CASSLILNTEAFF.

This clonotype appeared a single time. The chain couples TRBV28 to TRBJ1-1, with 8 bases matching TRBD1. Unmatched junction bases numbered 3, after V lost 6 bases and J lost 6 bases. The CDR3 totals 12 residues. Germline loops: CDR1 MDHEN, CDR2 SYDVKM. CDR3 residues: CASRDRVSEAFF. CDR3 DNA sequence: TGTGCCAGCAGGGACAGGGTTTCTGAAGCTTTCTTT.

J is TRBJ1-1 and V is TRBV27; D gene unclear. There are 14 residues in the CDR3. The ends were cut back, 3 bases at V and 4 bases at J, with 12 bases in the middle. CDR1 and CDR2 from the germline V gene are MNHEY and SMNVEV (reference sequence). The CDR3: CASSFRVDGTEAFF. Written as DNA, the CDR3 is TGTGCCAGCAGTTTTAGGGTAGATGGCACTGAAGCTTTCTTT.

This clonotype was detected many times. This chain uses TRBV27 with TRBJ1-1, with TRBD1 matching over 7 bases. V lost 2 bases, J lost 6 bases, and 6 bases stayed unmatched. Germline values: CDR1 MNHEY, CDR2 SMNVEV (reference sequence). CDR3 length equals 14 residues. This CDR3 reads CASSLQGGSAEAFF. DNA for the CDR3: TGTGCCAGCAGTTTACAGGGGGGCTCCGCTGAAGCTTTCTTT.

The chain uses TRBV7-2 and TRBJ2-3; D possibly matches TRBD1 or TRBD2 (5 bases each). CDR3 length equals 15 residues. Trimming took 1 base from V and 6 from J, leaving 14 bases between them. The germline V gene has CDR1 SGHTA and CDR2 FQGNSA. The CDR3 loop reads CASSLVGRFGDTQYF. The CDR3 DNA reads TGTGCCAGCAGCTTAGTGGGACGGTTCGGTGATACGCAGTATTTT.

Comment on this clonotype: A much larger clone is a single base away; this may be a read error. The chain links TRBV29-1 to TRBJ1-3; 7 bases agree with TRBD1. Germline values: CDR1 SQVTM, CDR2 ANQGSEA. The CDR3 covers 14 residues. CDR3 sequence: CSVEGQHSGNTTYF. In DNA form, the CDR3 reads TGCAGCGTCGAGGGACAGCACTCTGGAAACACCACATATTTT.

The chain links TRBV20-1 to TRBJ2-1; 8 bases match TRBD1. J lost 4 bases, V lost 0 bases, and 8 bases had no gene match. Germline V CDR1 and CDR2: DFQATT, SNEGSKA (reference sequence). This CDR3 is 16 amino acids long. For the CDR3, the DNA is TGCAGTGCTAGAGAAATTGCGGGACAGGATTACAATGAGCAGTTCTTC. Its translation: CSAREIAGQDYNEQFF.

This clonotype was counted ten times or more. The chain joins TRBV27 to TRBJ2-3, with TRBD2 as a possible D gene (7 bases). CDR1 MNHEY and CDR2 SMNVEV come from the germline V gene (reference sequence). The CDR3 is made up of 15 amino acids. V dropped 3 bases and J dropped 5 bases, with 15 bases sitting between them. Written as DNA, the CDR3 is TGTGCCAGCAGTTTCGGCAGGGAGGGGGGAGATACGCAGTATTTT. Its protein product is CASSFGREGGDTQYF.

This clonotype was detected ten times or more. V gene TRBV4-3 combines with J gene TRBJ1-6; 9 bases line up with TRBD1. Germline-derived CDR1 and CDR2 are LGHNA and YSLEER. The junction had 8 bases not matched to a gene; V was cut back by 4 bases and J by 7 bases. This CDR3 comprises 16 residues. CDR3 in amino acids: CASSRIPGQGNSPLHF. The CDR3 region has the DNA TGCGCCAGCAGCCGTATACCGGGACAGGGAAATTCACCCCTCCACTTT.